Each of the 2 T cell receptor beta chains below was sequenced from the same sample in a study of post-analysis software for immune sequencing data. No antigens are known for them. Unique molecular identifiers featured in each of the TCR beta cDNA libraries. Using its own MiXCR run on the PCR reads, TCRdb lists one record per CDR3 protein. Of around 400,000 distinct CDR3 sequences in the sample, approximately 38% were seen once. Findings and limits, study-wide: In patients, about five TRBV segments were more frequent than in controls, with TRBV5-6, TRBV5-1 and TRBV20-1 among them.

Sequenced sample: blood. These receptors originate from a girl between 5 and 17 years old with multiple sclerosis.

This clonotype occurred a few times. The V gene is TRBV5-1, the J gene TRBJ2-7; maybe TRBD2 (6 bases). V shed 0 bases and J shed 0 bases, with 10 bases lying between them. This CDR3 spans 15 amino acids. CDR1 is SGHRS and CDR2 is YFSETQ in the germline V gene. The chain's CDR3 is CASSLGGASSYEQYF. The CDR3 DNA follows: TGCGCCAGCAGCTTGGGCGGGGCGAGCTCCTACGAGCAGTACTTC. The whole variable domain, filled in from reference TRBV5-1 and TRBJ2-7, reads KAGVTQTPRYLIKTRGQQVTLSCSPISGHRSVSWYQQTPGQGLQFLFEYFSETQRNKGNFPGRFSGRQFSNSRSEMNVSTLELGDSALYLCASSLGGASSYEQYFGPGTRLTVT.

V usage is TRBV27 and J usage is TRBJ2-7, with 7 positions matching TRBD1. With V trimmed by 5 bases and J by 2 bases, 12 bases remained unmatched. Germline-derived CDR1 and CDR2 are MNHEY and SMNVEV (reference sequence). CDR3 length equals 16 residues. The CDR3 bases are TGTGCCAGCAGTATTACCGGGACAGCTATTCCCTACGAGCAGTACTTC. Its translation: CASSITGTAIPYEQYF.